The 14 T cell receptor beta chains reported below all come from one sample, sequenced in a study of blood T cell repertoires in COVID-19. The assay was immunoSEQ multiplex PCR, and TCRdb's table has in-frame clones only and misses some. This sample has about 160,000 clones, with about 90% found just once. Sequenced input: peripheral blood. The receptors shown here come from a man between 25 and 39 years old with COVID-19, enrolled during active disease.

The rearrangement uses TRBV4-3 and TRBJ1-1, with D perhaps matching TRBD1 (6 bases). The V end was cut by 1 base, the J end by 5 bases, with 14 bases between. The CDR3 consists of 15 residues. Germline loops: CDR1 LGHNA, CDR2 YSLEER. The DNA for the CDR3 is TGCGCCAGCAGCCAAGTCGCAGGGGCCGGGACTGAAGCTTTCTTT. Translated: CASSQVAGAGTEAFF.

This sequence joins TRBV5-4 and TRBJ2-7; 10 positions match TRBD2. CDR3 length: 14 amino acids. Trimming removed 6 bases from V and 5 bases from J; junction bases left unmatched: 8. Germline assignment: CDR1 SGHNT and CDR2 YYREEE (reference sequence). DNA of the CDR3: TGTGCCAGCACCCAAAGCGGGGGGGCCGACGAGCAGTACTTC. It codes for CASTQSGGADEQYF.

The CDR3 nucleotides read TGTGCCAGCAGCCAAGGCCTGCGCGGGGAGCTGTTTTTT. This sequence encodes CASSQGLRGELFF. V is TRBV3-1 (or the pseudogene TRBV3-2) and J is TRBJ2-2, with D hard to call. V lost 1 base and J lost 7, with 7 bases in between. The CDR3 loop spans 13 amino acids. Germline V gene sequence: CDR1 LGHDT, CDR2 YNNKEL (reference sequence).

The chain joins TRBV6-2 or TRBV6-3 to TRBJ2-7, with 7 bases aligning to TRBD2. V shed 2 bases, J shed 2 bases, and the junction held 9 bases outside the gene matches. Germline CDR1 is MNHEY and CDR2 is SVGEGT. This CDR3 region has 16 residues. The CDR3 here is CASSYLERGVPYEQYF. The CDR3 coding sequence is TGTGCCAGCAGTTACCTCGAGCGGGGAGTTCCCTACGAGCAGTACTTC.

This clone was seen only once. The chain uses TRBV19 and TRBJ2-5; a possible D gene is TRBD1 (5 bases). V lost 3 bases to trimming and J lost 2 bases, with 13 bases between them. This CDR3 contains 15 residues. Germline CDR1 and CDR2: LNHDA and SQIVND (reference sequence). The DNA of the CDR3 is TGTGCCAGTAGTATGTGGGGCACAACACAAGAGACCCAGTACTTC. This sequence encodes CASSMWGTTQETQYF.

The CDR3 sequence: CASSLGTGGNSPLHF. The CDR3 region has the DNA TGCGCCAGCAGCCTCGGGACAGGGGGGAATTCACCCCTCCACTTT. The V gene is TRBV4-1, the J gene TRBJ1-6, with 11 nucleotides matching TRBD1. V shed 4 bases, J shed 7 bases, and the junction held 3 bases outside the gene matches. The CDR3 length is 15 residues. Germline V CDR1 and CDR2: MGHRA, YSYEKL.

The chain links TRBV5-1 to TRBJ1-6; 9 positions match TRBD1. The V gene's germline CDR1 is SGHRS and CDR2 YFSETQ. The CDR3 consists of 16 residues. Germline trimming cut 0 bases from V and 11 bases from J; bases unmatched to any gene: 9. DNA for the CDR3: TGCGCCAGCAGCTTGGCGGGGACAGGGACGGGACCACCCCTCCACTTT. It yields the protein CASSLAGTGTGPPLHF.

This chain uses TRBV3-1 (or the pseudogene TRBV3-2) with TRBJ2-3; D might be TRBD1 (6 bases). Trimming took 0 bases from V and 4 from J, leaving 23 bases between them. Germline CDR1 is LGHDT and CDR2 is YNNKEL (reference sequence). The CDR3 covers 19 residues. Here the CDR3 reads CASSQEEGVAVPSADTQYF. The CDR3 DNA reads as TGTGCCAGCAGCCAAGAAGAGGGGGTAGCTGTTCCATCTGCAGATACGCAGTATTTT.

The CDR3 reads CSVGGQTLYNEQFF. The CDR3 bases are TGCAGCGTTGGGGGACAAACACTATACAATGAGCAGTTCTTC. The rearrangement uses TRBV29-1 and TRBJ2-1; D might be TRBD1 (6 bases). The CDR3 contains 14 residues. The V end lost 4 bases, the J end lost 4 bases, and 14 bases lay between the germline ends. Germline CDR1 reads SQVTM; CDR2 reads ANQGSEA.

The chain is built from TRBV15 and TRBJ1-5; possible D gene TRBD1, 6 bases. The germline V and J ends were trimmed by 8 bases and 0 bases, with 14 bases remaining between them. Per germline, CDR1 LNHNV and CDR2 YYDKDF (reference sequence). This CDR3 contains 15 residues. The CDR3: CATLEGGNSNQPQHF. As DNA, the CDR3 is TGTGCCACCCTGGAGGGGGGGAATAGCAATCAGCCCCAGCATTTT.

The chain carries TRBV18 and TRBJ2-1, with 8 bases matching TRBD1. CDR3 size: 14 residues. From germline, CDR1 is KGHSH and CDR2 LQKENI. V trimming: 6 bases; J trimming: 3 bases; junction bases outside the gene matches: 4. The CDR3 DNA reads TGTGCCAGCTCTCAAACAGGGGGCTACAATGAGCAGTTCTTC. Residues: CASSQTGGYNEQFF.

The chain recombines TRBV4-1 with TRBJ1-3; no definite D call. The CDR3 totals 16 residues. Trimming shortened V by 3 bases and J by 0 bases, and 12 bases separated the two germline ends. The germline CDR1 and CDR2 sequences are MGHRA and YSYEKL. The CDR3 DNA reads TGCGCCAGCAGCCATGGTTCCGGGATCTCTGGAAACACCATATATTTT. Translating gives CASSHGSGISGNTIYF.

The chain links TRBV11-2 to TRBJ1-5; D perhaps matches TRBD1 (6 bases). Trimming left V 6 bases short and J 6 bases short, with 12 bases between. The CDR3 runs to 13 residues. Germline V lookup: CDR1 SGHAT, CDR2 FQNNGV. CDR3 nucleotide sequence: TGTGCCAGCAGTCACAACAGGGCTCAGCCCCAGCATTTT. It encodes CASSHNRAQPQHF.

This chain uses TRBV4-1 with TRBJ1-4; unclear D gene. The germline CDR1 and CDR2 sequences are MGHRA and YSYEKL. The ends were cut back, 4 bases at V and 5 bases at J, with 17 bases in the middle. The CDR3 has 16 residues. The CDR3 here is CASSRAEGVRNEKLFF. The CDR3 DNA reads TGCGCCAGCAGCCGAGCGGAGGGAGTGCGGAATGAAAAACTGTTTTTT.